This paragraph covers one TCR beta chain sequence. Assay: immunoSEQ multiplex PCR; the TCRdb copy retains only in-frame clones and omits some. This sample has 95,000 to 100,000 clones, with approximately 84% found just once. The sample belongs to a study of blood T cell repertoires in COVID-19. Looking at the study overall: PBMCs, B-cell-depleted T cells, or T cells provided the cDNA or gDNA that made up the material.

Germline V gene sequence: CDR1 MNHEY, CDR2 SVGAGI. The CDR3 covers 14 residues. After removal of 6 bases from V and 6 bases from J, the junction contained 8 bases not matched to a gene. The chain is built from TRBV6-5 and TRBJ2-1; 7 bases are shared with TRBD1. Sequences were obtained from peripheral blood. The sequence came from a woman aged 55-70 years with acute or convalescent COVID-19. The CDR3 is CASRPGQVSNEQFF. DNA for the CDR3: TGTGCCAGCAGACCCGGACAGGTGAGCAATGAGCAGTTCTTC.